The present T cell receptor beta chain was sequenced within a study of T-cell reconstitution after alpha-beta-depleted transplantation in children. Study-level points and caveats: At day 60, the high TCRbeta diversity found in some patients originated from recipient T cells and thymic progenitors that had survived. A year post-transplant, T-cell counts and diversity derived mostly from newly produced T cells. It was reported that alpha-beta T cells came from several hundred expanded graft clones (about two months after transplant).

Researchers prepared the TCRbeta library using unique molecular identifiers, the study reports. A single record per CDR3 protein comes from TCRdb applying MiXCR to the PCR reads. The data hold around 300,000 distinct CDR3 sequences, with roughly 11% observed a single time. This clonotype was seen many times. Its antigen is not identified. The source is a male patient aged 2 to 9 who had a stem cell transplant for chronic granulomatous disease, so the T cells may come from the graft donor. Sequencing was performed on peripheral blood, taken 180 days after TCRalphabeta/CD19-depleted stem cell transplant.

DNA of the CDR3: TGTGCCAGCAGCTTAGCGGACAGGACAGCCGTGCCCTACGAGCAGTACTTC. Translating it yields CASSLADRTAVPYEQYF. The V gene is TRBV7-9, the J gene TRBJ2-7; 7 nucleotides align to TRBD1. Germline V gene lookup returns CDR1 SEHNR and CDR2 FQNEAQ (reference sequence). The junction had 10 bases not matched to a gene; V was cut back by 0 bases and J by 2 bases. This CDR3 has 17 amino acids.